The 26 T cell receptor beta chains below all came from one sample that was sequenced in a study of shared clonotypes between healthy human individuals. The assay was immunoSEQ multiplex PCR, and TCRdb's table has in-frame clones only and misses some. The sample includes about 2.4 million clones, around 90% of them seen just once. Specimen: naive CD4+ T cells sorted from blood. The subset was: CD45RA+ positively selected. The receptors shown here come from a man between 18 and 29 years old in good health.

The chain is built from TRBV5-1 and TRBJ2-7; TRBD2 matches 8 bases. The CDR3 length is 13 residues. Germline lookup yields CDR1 SGHRS and CDR2 YFSETQ. V lost 7 bases and J lost 6; bases outside the gene matches: 9. CDR3 nucleotide sequence: TGCGCCAGCTCCCCGGGGGGGGAAGGCGAGCAGTACTTC. Translated: CASSPGGEGEQYF. Combining the CDR3 with reference TRBV5-1 and TRBJ2-7 gives the whole variable domain KAGVTQTPRYLIKTRGQQVTLSCSPISGHRSVSWYQQTPGQGLQFLFEYFSETQRNKGNFPGRFSGRQFSNSRSEMNVSTLELGDSALYLCASSPGGEGEQYFGPGTRLTVT.

V and J are TRBV7-9 and TRBJ1-1; 8 nucleotides align to TRBD1. Germline V gene data show CDR1 as SEHNR and CDR2 as FQNEAQ (reference sequence). Unmatched junction bases numbered 3, after V lost 5 bases and J lost 1 base. The CDR3 totals 14 residues. This chain's CDR3 is CASSPGGANTEAFF. The CDR3 bases are TGTGCCAGCAGCCCAGGGGGCGCGAACACTGAAGCTTTCTTT.

The chain couples TRBV30 to TRBJ1-2; D is unclear. The CDR3 runs 14 residues. Germline CDR1 is GTSNPN and CDR2 is SVGIG (reference sequence). V shed 2 bases and J shed 3 bases, with 13 bases lying between them. The CDR3 loop reads CAWSRWKEDYGYTF. CDR3 sequence (DNA): TGTGCCTGGAGTAGGTGGAAAGAAGACTATGGCTACACCTTC.

The rearrangement joins TRBV7-2 to TRBJ2-5; 14 nucleotides match TRBD2. Germline CDR1 is SGHTA and CDR2 is FQGNSA. V lost 5 bases, J lost 2 bases, and 7 bases stayed unmatched. This CDR3 is built from 17 residues. The DNA of the CDR3 is TGTGCCAGCAGCACGGGGACTAGCGGGGGTATACAAGAGACCCAGTACTTC. Amino acids: CASSTGTSGGIQETQYF.

This chain links TRBV2 with TRBJ1-1, with D maybe TRBD1 (6 bases). The V end lost 6 bases, the J end lost 1 base, and 15 bases lay between the germline ends. The germline V gene encodes CDR1 SNHLY and CDR2 FYNNEI. This CDR3 is 15 amino acids long. CDR3 region: CASSGPLQGNTEAFF. In DNA, the CDR3 is TGTGCCAGCAGCGGACCCCTACAGGGGAACACTGAAGCTTTCTTT.

Details on this clone: The same CDR3 arises from other DNA sequences in this sample as well. The chain carries TRBV18 and TRBJ2-3; D remains unclear. Germline-derived CDR1 and CDR2 are KGHSH and LQKENI. V shed 0 bases and J shed 5 bases, with 6 bases lying between them. The CDR3 runs to 13 residues. DNA for the CDR3: TGTGCCAGCTCACCACCGGTTGGAGATACGCAGTATTTT. Residues: CASSPPVGDTQYF.

Note on this clone: This sample also contains other DNA sequences that code for the same CDR3. The gene calls are TRBV29-1 and TRBJ2-7; D is possibly TRBD1 (6 bases). Per germline, CDR1 SQVTM and CDR2 ANQGSEA. Trimming cost V 6 bases and J 0 bases, with 12 bases left between them. CDR3 length: 13 residues. The CDR3 sequence is CSVGQGSSYEQYF. The CDR3 nucleotides are TGCAGCGTGGGGCAGGGGAGCTCCTACGAGCAGTACTTC.

The CDR3 sequence: CASSESGSINEQFF. The CDR3 bases are TGTGCCAGCAGTGAATCAGGGTCAATAAATGAGCAGTTCTTC. The rearrangement links TRBV25-1 to TRBJ2-1; the D gene is possibly TRBD1 (5 bases). Trimming stripped 1 base from V and 7 bases from J, with 11 bases between. CDR3 length: 14 amino acids. Per the germline V gene, CDR1 is MGHDK and CDR2 is SYGVNS.

The V gene is TRBV6-1, the J gene TRBJ2-1, with TRBD2 matching over 8 bases. The CDR3 consists of 15 residues. The germline V gene has CDR1 MNHNS and CDR2 SASEGT. V shed 7 bases, J shed 1 base, and the junction held 6 bases outside the gene matches. The CDR3 region is CASNPRGASYNEQFF. Here the CDR3 DNA reads TGTGCCAGCAACCCGCGGGGGGCTTCCTACAATGAGCAGTTCTTC.

This chain connects TRBV7-2 to TRBJ2-3, with TRBD2 as a possible D gene (7 bases). CDR3 size: 16 residues. V lost 7 bases and J 2 bases, leaving 19 bases between the germline ends. Germline CDR1 reads SGHTA; CDR2 reads FQGNSA. CDR3 amino acids: CASIPRGRESTDTQYF. CDR3 DNA: TGTGCCAGCATTCCCCGGGGGCGGGAGTCCACAGATACGCAGTATTTT.

The J gene is TRBJ1-3, the V gene TRBV15; D is uncertain. The CDR3 loop spans 18 amino acids. Trimming took 5 bases from V and 0 from J, leaving 20 bases between them. The germline CDR1 and CDR2 sequences are LNHNV and YYDKDF (reference sequence). This CDR3 reads CATSSPRSIQISGNTIYF. DNA for the CDR3: TGTGCCACCAGCTCCCCGCGTTCCATACAGATCTCTGGAAACACCATATATTTT.

In its sample, this clone was seen once. Other DNA sequences in the same sample also yield this CDR3. The genes are TRBV5-1 and TRBJ2-7, with 12 positions matching TRBD2. Germline values: CDR1 SGHRS, CDR2 YFSETQ. The CDR3 is made up of 14 amino acids. Trimming at V came to 0 bases and at J to 5 bases, leaving 0 bases not matched to a gene. CDR3 DNA: TGCGCCAGCAGCTTGGGACTAGCGGGAGACGAGCAGTACTTC. It specifies CASSLGLAGDEQYF.

This rearrangement joins TRBV19 to TRBJ1-1; tentative D call: TRBD1 (6 bases). Germline V gene lookup returns CDR1 LNHDA and CDR2 SQIVND (reference sequence). The germline V and J ends were trimmed by 5 bases and 4 bases, with 14 bases remaining between them. This CDR3 spans 14 amino acids. CDR3 region: CASSPGAIGTEAFF. CDR3 coding DNA: TGTGCCAGTAGTCCAGGGGCTATCGGCACTGAAGCTTTCTTT.

The V gene is TRBV14, the J gene TRBJ2-1, with TRBD2 matching 7 bases. From germline, CDR1 is SGHDN and CDR2 FVKESK. Trimming removed 5 bases from V and 3 bases from J; junction bases left unmatched: 4. This CDR3 is 14 amino acids long. The CDR3 DNA is TGTGCCAGCAGCGAGACTAGCTTCTACAATGAGCAGTTCTTC. Translation: CASSETSFYNEQFF.

DNA of the CDR3: TGTGCCAGCAGCGCGAAGAAGGACAGAAACACTGAAGCTTTCTTT. It encodes CASSAKKDRNTEAFF. The chain has TRBV9 and TRBJ1-1, with D possibly matching TRBD1 (6 bases). The V and J ends lost 3 bases and 2 bases respectively, with 14 bases between them. The CDR3 has 15 amino acids. Germline CDR1 is SGDLS and CDR2 is YYNGEE.

The V gene is TRBV9, the J gene TRBJ2-1; 12 positions match TRBD2. J was trimmed by 7 bases and V by 5 bases; bases with no gene match: 7. Germline assignment: CDR1 SGDLS and CDR2 YYNGEE. The CDR3 has 15 residues. The CDR3 DNA follows: TGTGCCAGCAGTCCGACTAGCGGGAGCAGAAATGAGCAGTTCTTC. Its protein product is CASSPTSGSRNEQFF.

V and J are TRBV9 and TRBJ2-7; TRBD1 aligns across 9 bases. Germline-derived CDR1 and CDR2 are SGDLS and YYNGEE. V trimming: 0 bases; J trimming: 6 bases; junction bases outside the gene matches: 10. CDR3 size: 16 residues. As DNA, the CDR3 is TGTGCCAGCAGCGTAGAGTCCGGGACAGGGTTTCGCGAGCAGTACTTC. It translates to CASSVESGTGFREQYF. Drawing the rest from reference TRBV9 and TRBJ2-7, the complete variable domain is DSGVTQTPKHLITATGQRVTLRCSPRSGDLSVYWYQQSLDQGLQFLIQYYNGEERAKGNILERFSAQQFPDLHSELNLSSLELGDSALYFCASSVESGTGFREQYFGPGTRLTVT.

The rearrangement links TRBV6-5 to TRBJ2-4; TRBD2 aligns across 13 bases. The J segment lost 8 bases and the V segment lost 0 bases, leaving 4 bases of the junction unmatched. Germline assignment: CDR1 MNHEY and CDR2 SVGAGI. The CDR3 has 16 residues. The CDR3 here is CASSYSRTSGRDIQYF. CDR3 DNA: TGTGCCAGCAGTTACTCTCGGACTAGCGGGAGAGACATTCAGTACTTC.

A single count supports this clone. This chain connects TRBV9 to TRBJ2-2; D may be TRBD1 (5 bases). This CDR3 is 15 amino acids long. The V gene lost 4 bases and the J gene lost 4 bases, with 14 bases spanning the gap. Germline V gene data show CDR1 as SGDLS and CDR2 as YYNGEE. The CDR3 spells CASSPWPQGTGELFF. CDR3 DNA: TGTGCCAGCAGCCCCTGGCCCCAGGGCACCGGGGAGCTGTTTTTT.

The J gene is TRBJ2-2, the V gene TRBV18; D ambiguous. V was shortened by 3 bases and J by 6 bases, with 11 bases between the two germline ends. This CDR3 has 14 amino acids. Germline V gene sequence: CDR1 KGHSH, CDR2 LQKENI. The CDR3 reads CASSPPAEAGELFF. The CDR3 DNA reads TGTGCCAGCTCACCCCCTGCAGAGGCCGGGGAGCTGTTTTTT.

Comment on this clone: The sample has other DNA sequences that encode this CDR3 too. This chain joins TRBV25-1 and TRBJ1-1; the match to TRBD1 covers 9 bases. This CDR3 is built from 15 residues. Germline CDR1 reads MGHDK; CDR2 reads SYGVNS. Trimming at V came to 2 bases and at J to 1 base, leaving 2 bases not matched to a gene. CDR3 bases: TGTGCCAGCAGTGAACCGGGACAGGGGAACACTGAAGCTTTCTTT. This translates into CASSEPGQGNTEAFF.

The CDR3 loop is CASAQVGRTDTQYF. In nucleotides, the CDR3 is TGTGCCAGCGCCCAGGTTGGACGCACAGATACGCAGTATTTT. This rearrangement joins TRBV7-2 to TRBJ2-3; D not resolved. Deletions cut 8 bases from V and 1 base from J, with 13 bases between. Germline V lookup: CDR1 SGHTA, CDR2 FQGNSA. The CDR3 is 14 residues long.

The chain is built from TRBV19 and TRBJ2-1, with TRBD1 matching 8 bases. V lost 4 bases to trimming and J lost 6 bases; unmatched junction nucleotides: 8. Germline assignment: CDR1 LNHDA and CDR2 SQIVND (reference sequence). CDR3 length: 15 amino acids. The CDR3 protein is CASSTRTGSGNEQFF. For the CDR3, the DNA is TGTGCCAGTAGTACACGGACAGGGTCGGGCAATGAGCAGTTCTTC.

This clone appeared a single time. V is TRBV28 and J is TRBJ1-4; TRBD1 might be the D (5 bases). CDR1 and CDR2 (germline): MDHEN, SYDVKM. The CDR3 totals 14 residues. Trimming cost V 5 bases and J 6 bases, with 13 bases left between them. CDR3 in amino acids: CASSGRYRHEKLFF. CDR3 nucleotides: TGTGCCAGCAGTGGACGGTACAGGCATGAAAAACTGTTTTTT.

V is TRBV7-6 and J is TRBJ2-5; 11 positions match TRBD2. This CDR3 comprises 17 residues. Looked up from germline, CDR1 is SGHVS and CDR2 is FNYEAQ. The V and J ends lost 3 bases and 0 bases, in that order; junction bases with no gene match: 6. This CDR3 reads CASSLFGTSGNQETQYF. DNA for the CDR3: TGTGCCAGCAGCTTGTTCGGGACTAGCGGCAACCAAGAGACCCAGTACTTC.

The chain couples TRBV20-1 to TRBJ2-1, with 10 positions matching TRBD2. The germline V gene encodes CDR1 DFQATT and CDR2 SNEGSKA (reference sequence). The CDR3 is 11 residues long. With 8 bases clipped from V and 10 bases from J, the junction kept 5 bases outside the gene matches. Here the CDR3 DNA reads TGCAGTCCGAGCGGGGGGGGAGAGCAGTTCTTC. It translates to CSPSGGGEQFF.